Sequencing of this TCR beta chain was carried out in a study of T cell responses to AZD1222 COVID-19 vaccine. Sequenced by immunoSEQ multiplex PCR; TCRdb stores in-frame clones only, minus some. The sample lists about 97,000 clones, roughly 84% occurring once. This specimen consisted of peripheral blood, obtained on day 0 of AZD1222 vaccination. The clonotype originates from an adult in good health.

CDR3 sequence: CASSLTDDYEQYF. CDR3 nucleotide sequence: TGTGCCAGCAGCTTAACGGATGACTACGAGCAGTACTTC. V is TRBV11-1 and J is TRBJ2-7, with no clear D. The V end lost 2 bases, the J end lost 3 bases, and 8 bases lay between the germline ends. This CDR3 region has 13 residues. CDR1 and CDR2 from the germline V gene are SGHAT and FQDESV (reference sequence). The whole variable domain, filled in from reference TRBV11-1 and TRBJ2-7, reads EAEVAQSPRYKITEKSQAVAFWCDPISGHATLYWYRQILGQGPELLVQFQDESVVDDSQLPKDRFSAERLKGVDSTLKIQPAELGDSAMYLCASSLTDDYEQYFGPGTRLTVT.